Each of the 20 T cell receptor beta chains below was sequenced from the same sample in a study of blood T cell repertoires in COVID-19. Assay: immunoSEQ multiplex PCR; the TCRdb copy retains only in-frame clones and omits some. Here the sample spans around 230,000 clones, about four fifths being singletons. Sequences were obtained from peripheral blood. These receptors all come from a woman older than 75 with acute or convalescent COVID-19.

The chain carries TRBV6-6 and TRBJ1-1; 9 bases match TRBD1. The CDR3 is 15 amino acids. V gave up 5 bases and J gave up 3 bases; unmatched junction bases: 7. The germline gives CDR1 MNHNY, CDR2 SVGAGI (reference sequence). For the CDR3, the DNA is TGTGCCAGCAGTCTACAGGGGGCCCGGTACACTGAAGCTTTCTTT. Translating it yields CASSLQGARYTEAFF.

The chain recombines TRBV29-1 with TRBJ1-1, with 7 bases fitting TRBD1. The CDR3 totals 10 residues. V dropped 4 bases and J dropped 8; count of bases not matched to a gene: 1. Per germline, CDR1 SQVTM and CDR2 ANQGSEA. The CDR3 region is CSVADREAFF. In DNA form, the CDR3 reads TGCAGCGTTGCGGACAGGGAAGCTTTCTTT.

The chain links TRBV25-1 to TRBJ2-5; the match to TRBD2 covers 8 bases. V lost 5 bases, J lost 5 bases, and 13 bases stayed unmatched. CDR3 size: 16 residues. The germline CDR1 and CDR2 sequences are MGHDK and SYGVNS. Written as DNA, the CDR3 is TGTGCCAGCAGTACCCCGGGGGGGGGCCATAGGGAGACCCAGTACTTC. This sequence encodes CASSTPGGGHRETQYF.

This chain links TRBV6-4 with TRBJ2-1, with D unclear. V was pared by 5 bases and J by 6 bases, with 11 bases between. The CDR3 loop spans 13 amino acids. Germline CDR1 reads MRHNA; CDR2 reads SNTAGT. The DNA of the CDR3 is TGTGCCAGCAGTTTTCTCTATGGCAATGAGCAGTTCTTC. It translates to CASSFLYGNEQFF.

This clone has a handful of counts. The rearrangement joins TRBV28 to TRBJ2-1; 10 nucleotides align to TRBD1. Germline assignment: CDR1 MDHEN and CDR2 SYDVKM. The CDR3 covers 15 residues. After removal of 6 bases from V and 8 bases from J, the junction contained 10 bases not matched to a gene. The CDR3 reads CASRAGTGDGHEQFF. DNA for the CDR3: TGTGCCAGCAGGGCCGGGACAGGGGATGGGCATGAGCAGTTCTTC.

The chain employs TRBV19 and TRBJ1-2, with TRBD1 identical over 11 bases. Germline CDR1 and CDR2: LNHDA and SQIVND (reference sequence). This CDR3 comprises 13 residues. Trimming cost V 5 bases and J 5 bases; bases outside gene matches: 1. CDR3 sequence (DNA): TGTGCCAGTAGTGGACAGGGGGCGTATGGCTACACCTTC. Amino acids: CASSGQGAYGYTF.

The chain employs TRBV29-1 and TRBJ1-4; tentative D call: TRBD1 (5 bases). The V gene lost 3 bases and the J gene lost 4 bases, with 6 bases spanning the gap. Germline-derived CDR1 and CDR2 are SQVTM and ANQGSEA. The CDR3 contains 12 residues. DNA for the CDR3: TGCAGCGTTGATAGGGGTAATGAAAAACTGTTTTTT. It codes for CSVDRGNEKLFF.

This clone was observed a single time. V usage is TRBV2 and J usage is TRBJ1-2, with 7 bases matching TRBD1. CDR1 and CDR2 (germline): SNHLY, FYNNEI. The J segment lost 5 bases and the V segment lost 5 bases, leaving 5 bases of the junction unmatched. The CDR3 contains 13 residues. The CDR3 DNA reads TGTGCCAGCAGTACGACAGGGAAATATGGCTACACCTTC. It codes for CASSTTGKYGYTF.

V is TRBV6-1 and J is TRBJ1-2, with 11 bases matching TRBD1. From germline, CDR1 is MNHNS and CDR2 SASEGT. J gave up 2 bases and V 0 bases, and 11 bases lay outside the gene matches. This CDR3 is 19 amino acids long. CDR3 coding DNA: TGTGCCAGCAGTGAAGCGCTTACGCGGGACAGGGGGGGAAACTATGGCTACACCTTC. It codes for CASSEALTRDRGGNYGYTF.

J is TRBJ2-3 and V is TRBV11-2, with 10 positions matching TRBD2. CDR1 and CDR2 (germline): SGHAT, FQNNGV. V shed 2 bases and J 3 bases; nucleotides not matched to a gene: 2. The CDR3 extends over 15 amino acids. The CDR3 DNA follows: TGTGCCAGCAGCTTAACTAGCGGGGAAACAGATACGCAGTATTTT. It is translated as CASSLTSGETDTQYF.

This clone was counted ten times or more. The chain uses TRBV11-3 and TRBJ2-6; D perhaps matches TRBD1 (5 bases). Germline CDR1 is SGHNT and CDR2 is YENEEA. This CDR3 spans 18 amino acids. The V gene lost 4 bases and the J gene lost 0 bases, with 16 bases spanning the gap. The CDR3 loop is CASSSEDNFHSGANVLTF. DNA for the CDR3: TGTGCCAGCAGCTCCGAGGACAACTTCCACTCTGGGGCCAACGTCCTGACTTTC.

The chain has TRBV10-3 and TRBJ2-5; 8 bases fit TRBD2. Germline values: CDR1 ENHRY, CDR2 SYGVKD. The CDR3 consists of 14 residues. V was clipped by 6 bases and J by 4 bases; unmatched bases: 7. The CDR3 protein is CAISEGGTRETQYF. The CDR3 DNA sequence: TGTGCCATCAGCGAAGGTGGGACTAGAGAGACCCAGTACTTC.

The V call is TRBV30, the J call TRBJ1-2; tentative D call: TRBD1 (5 bases). Trimming cost V 3 bases and J 2 bases, with 7 bases left between them. This CDR3 is 12 amino acids long. Germline assignment: CDR1 GTSNPN and CDR2 SVGIG (reference sequence). CDR3 DNA sequence: TGTGCCTGGAGGGAGGGGAACTATGGCTACACCTTC. Residues: CAWREGNYGYTF. Variable domain in full (rest from reference TRBV30 and TRBJ1-2): SQTIHQWPATLVQPVGSPLSLECTVEGTSNPNLYWYRQAAGRGLQLLFYSVGIGQISSEVPQNLSASRPQDRQFILSSKKLLLSDSGFYLCAWREGNYGYTFGSGTRLTVV.

CDR3 residues: CASSLEQVSEAFF. The CDR3 DNA reads as TGCGCCAGCAGCTTGGAACAGGTGTCTGAAGCTTTCTTT. The rearrangement links TRBV5-1 to TRBJ1-1, with a possible D match to TRBD1 (5 bases). This CDR3 is built from 13 residues. CDR1 is SGHRS and CDR2 is YFSETQ in the germline V gene. Trimming pared 0 bases from V and 6 bases from J, leaving 9 bases between.

This clone was seen only a few times. The V and J genes are TRBV3-1 (or the pseudogene TRBV3-2) and TRBJ2-7, with unresolved D. The length of the CDR3 is 14 residues. From germline, CDR1 is LGHDT and CDR2 YNNKEL (reference sequence). V lost 4 bases, J lost 2 bases, and 12 bases lay in between. The CDR3 protein is CASSRNSLTYEQYF. The CDR3 coding sequence is TGTGCCAGCAGCCGTAACTCGCTCACCTACGAGCAGTACTTC.

This chain uses TRBV5-1 with TRBJ2-3, with D possibly TRBD1 on 6 matching bases. Trimming cost V 3 bases and J 1 base, with 18 bases left between them. The CDR3 totals 17 residues. Germline V CDR1 and CDR2: SGHRS, YFSETQ. The CDR3 coding sequence is TGCGCCAGCAGCTCGACCACCGGGACACACCGCACAGATACGCAGTATTTT. This gives the protein CASSSTTGTHRTDTQYF.

This clone was found once. The CDR3 DNA follows: TGTGCCAGCTCACCAGCAGGGCAGAATGGCTACACCTTC. As protein: CASSPAGQNGYTF. The rearrangement joins TRBV18 to TRBJ1-2, with TRBD1 as a possible D gene (5 bases). V lost 2 bases and J lost 6, with 10 bases in between. The CDR3 spans 13 residues. The V gene's germline CDR1 is KGHSH and CDR2 LQKENI.

CDR3 protein: CASSRQLAGHYNEQFF. The CDR3 DNA sequence: TGTGCCAGCTCACGACAACTAGCGGGGCATTACAATGAGCAGTTCTTC. The chain employs TRBV18 and TRBJ2-1, with 10 bases identical to TRBD2. The CDR3 totals 16 residues. Losses at the gene ends were 4 bases for V and 4 bases for J; bases not matched to a gene: 7. CDR1 is KGHSH and CDR2 is LQKENI in the germline V gene.

The genes are TRBV19 and TRBJ1-5; D gene uncertain. Per germline, CDR1 LNHDA and CDR2 SQIVND (reference sequence). There are 17 residues in the CDR3. Trimming removed 1 base at V and 0 bases at J, with 13 bases between. CDR3 bases: TGTGCCAGTAGTATAGCCTTGAACAGATATAGCAATCAGCCCCAGCATTTT. Translating it yields CASSIALNRYSNQPQHF.

This chain links TRBV27 with TRBJ1-5; 7 bases match TRBD1. Germline V gene sequence: CDR1 MNHEY, CDR2 SMNVEV (reference sequence). The V and J ends lost 6 bases and 11 bases, in that order; junction bases with no gene match: 7. The CDR3 totals 12 residues. The CDR3 DNA reads TGTGCCAGCAGGACAGGGTCGGGGGCCCAGCATTTT. Its protein is CASRTGSGAQHF.